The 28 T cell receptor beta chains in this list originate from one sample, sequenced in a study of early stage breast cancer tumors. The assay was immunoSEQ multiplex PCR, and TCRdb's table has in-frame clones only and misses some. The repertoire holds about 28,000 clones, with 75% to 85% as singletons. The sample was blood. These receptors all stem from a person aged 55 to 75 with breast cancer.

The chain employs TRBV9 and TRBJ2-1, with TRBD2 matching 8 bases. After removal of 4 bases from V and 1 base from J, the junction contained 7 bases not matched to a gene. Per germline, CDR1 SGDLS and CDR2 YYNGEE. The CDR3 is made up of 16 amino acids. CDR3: CASSLTGLGSYNEQFF. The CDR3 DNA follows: TGTGCCAGCAGCCTTACGGGACTAGGGTCCTACAATGAGCAGTTCTTC. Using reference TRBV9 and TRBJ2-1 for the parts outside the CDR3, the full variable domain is DSGVTQTPKHLITATGQRVTLRCSPRSGDLSVYWYQQSLDQGLQFLIQYYNGEERAKGNILERFSAQQFPDLHSELNLSSLELGDSALYFCASSLTGLGSYNEQFFGPGTRLTVL.

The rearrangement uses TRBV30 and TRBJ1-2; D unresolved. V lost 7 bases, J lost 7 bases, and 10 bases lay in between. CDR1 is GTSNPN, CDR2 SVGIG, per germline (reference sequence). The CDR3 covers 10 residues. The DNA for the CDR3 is TGTGCCTCCCTAAGGAGTGGCTACACCTTC. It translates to CASLRSGYTF.

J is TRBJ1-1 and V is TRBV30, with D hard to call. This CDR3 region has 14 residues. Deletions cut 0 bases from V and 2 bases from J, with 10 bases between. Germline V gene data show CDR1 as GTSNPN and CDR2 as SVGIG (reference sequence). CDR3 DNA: TGTGCCTGGAGTGTACTGACACCAAACACTGAAGCTTTCTTT. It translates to CAWSVLTPNTEAFF.

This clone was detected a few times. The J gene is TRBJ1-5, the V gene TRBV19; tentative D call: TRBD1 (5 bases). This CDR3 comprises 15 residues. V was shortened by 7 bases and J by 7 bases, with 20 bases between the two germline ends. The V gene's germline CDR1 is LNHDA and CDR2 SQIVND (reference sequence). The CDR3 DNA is TGTGCCAGTATTTCGGGGACTTCCGATTCACAGCCCCAGCATTTT. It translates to CASISGTSDSQPQHF.

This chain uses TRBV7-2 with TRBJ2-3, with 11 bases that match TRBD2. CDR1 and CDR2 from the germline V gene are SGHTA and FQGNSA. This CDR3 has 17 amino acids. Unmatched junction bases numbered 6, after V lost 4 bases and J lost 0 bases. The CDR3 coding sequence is TGTGCCAGCAGCTCCCCCCGGACTAGCGGGAGCACAGATACGCAGTATTTT. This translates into CASSSPRTSGSTDTQYF.

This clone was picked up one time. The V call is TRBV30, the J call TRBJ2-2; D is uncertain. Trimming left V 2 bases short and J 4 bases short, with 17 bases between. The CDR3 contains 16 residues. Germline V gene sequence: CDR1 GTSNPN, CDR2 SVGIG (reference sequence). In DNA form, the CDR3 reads TGTGCCTGGAGTAGAGGTGTGCCCCCCTTCACCGGGGAGCTGTTTTTT. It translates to CAWSRGVPPFTGELFF.

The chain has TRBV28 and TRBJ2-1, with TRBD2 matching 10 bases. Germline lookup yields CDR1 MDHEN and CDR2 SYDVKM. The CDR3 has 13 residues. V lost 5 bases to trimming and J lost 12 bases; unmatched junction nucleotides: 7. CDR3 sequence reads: CASSLTSGRRQFF. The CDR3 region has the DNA TGTGCCAGCAGTCTGACTAGCGGGCGCCGGCAGTTCTTC.

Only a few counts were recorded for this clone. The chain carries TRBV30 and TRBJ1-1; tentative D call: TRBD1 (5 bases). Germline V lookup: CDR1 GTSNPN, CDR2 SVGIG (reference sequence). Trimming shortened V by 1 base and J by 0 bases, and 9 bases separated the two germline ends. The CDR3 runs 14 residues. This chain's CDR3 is CAWSEAGMNTEAFF. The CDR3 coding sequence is TGTGCCTGGAGTGAAGCAGGGATGAACACTGAAGCTTTCTTT.

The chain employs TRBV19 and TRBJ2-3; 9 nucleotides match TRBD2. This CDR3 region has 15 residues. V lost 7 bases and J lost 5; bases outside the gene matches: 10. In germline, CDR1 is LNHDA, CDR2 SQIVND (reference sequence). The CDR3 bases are TGTGCCAGTACTAGGGTCGCAGCGGGAGGAGATACGCAGTATTTT. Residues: CASTRVAAGGDTQYF.

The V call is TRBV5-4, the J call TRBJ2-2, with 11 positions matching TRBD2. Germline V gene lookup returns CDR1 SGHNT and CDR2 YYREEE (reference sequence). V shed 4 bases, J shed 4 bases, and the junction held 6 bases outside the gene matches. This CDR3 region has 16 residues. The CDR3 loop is CASSLGTSGSTGELFF. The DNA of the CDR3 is TGTGCCAGCAGCCTCGGGACTAGCGGATCCACCGGGGAGCTGTTTTTT. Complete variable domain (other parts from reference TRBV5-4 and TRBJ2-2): ETGVTQSPTHLIKTRGQQVTLRCSSQSGHNTVSWYQQALGQGPQFIFQYYREEENGRGNFPPRFSGLQFPNYSSELNVNALELDDSALYLCASSLGTSGSTGELFFGEGSRLTVL.

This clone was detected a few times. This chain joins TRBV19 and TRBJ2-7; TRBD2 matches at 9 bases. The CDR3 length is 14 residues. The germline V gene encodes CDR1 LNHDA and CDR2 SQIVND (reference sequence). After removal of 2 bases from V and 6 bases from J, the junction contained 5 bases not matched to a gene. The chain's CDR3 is CASSIIAGVSEQYF. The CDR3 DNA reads TGTGCCAGTAGTATAATAGCGGGAGTATCCGAGCAGTACTTC.

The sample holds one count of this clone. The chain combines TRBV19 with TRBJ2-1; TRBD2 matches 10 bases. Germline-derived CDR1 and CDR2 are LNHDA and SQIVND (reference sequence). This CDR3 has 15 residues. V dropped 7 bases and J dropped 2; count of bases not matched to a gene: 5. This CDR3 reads CASIGLAGAYNEQFF. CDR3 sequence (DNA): TGTGCCAGTATTGGTCTAGCGGGGGCCTACAATGAGCAGTTCTTC.

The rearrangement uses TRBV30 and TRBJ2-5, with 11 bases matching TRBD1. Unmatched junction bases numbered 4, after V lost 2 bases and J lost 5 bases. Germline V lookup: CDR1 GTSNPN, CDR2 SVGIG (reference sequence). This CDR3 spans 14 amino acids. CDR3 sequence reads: CAWSPRDRGETQYF. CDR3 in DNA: TGTGCCTGGAGTCCCCGGGACAGGGGGGAGACCCAGTACTTC.

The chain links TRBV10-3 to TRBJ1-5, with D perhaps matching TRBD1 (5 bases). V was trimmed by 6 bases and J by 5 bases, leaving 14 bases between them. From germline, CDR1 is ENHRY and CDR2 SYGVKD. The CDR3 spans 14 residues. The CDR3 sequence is CAISSGQADQPQHF. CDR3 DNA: TGTGCCATCAGCTCAGGGCAGGCGGATCAGCCCCAGCATTTT.

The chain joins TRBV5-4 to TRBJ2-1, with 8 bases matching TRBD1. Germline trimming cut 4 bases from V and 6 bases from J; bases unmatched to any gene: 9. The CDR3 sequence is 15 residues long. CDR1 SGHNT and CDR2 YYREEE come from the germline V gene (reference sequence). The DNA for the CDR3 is TGTGCCAGCAGCAAATCCCAGGGGGCGCCCAATGAGCAGTTCTTC. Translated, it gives CASSKSQGAPNEQFF.

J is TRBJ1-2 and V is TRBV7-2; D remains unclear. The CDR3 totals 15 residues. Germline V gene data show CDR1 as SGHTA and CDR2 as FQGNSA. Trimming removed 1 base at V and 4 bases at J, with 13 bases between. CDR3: CASSLGSASSYGYTF. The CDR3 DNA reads TGTGCCAGCAGCTTAGGGAGTGCTTCTAGCTATGGCTACACCTTC.

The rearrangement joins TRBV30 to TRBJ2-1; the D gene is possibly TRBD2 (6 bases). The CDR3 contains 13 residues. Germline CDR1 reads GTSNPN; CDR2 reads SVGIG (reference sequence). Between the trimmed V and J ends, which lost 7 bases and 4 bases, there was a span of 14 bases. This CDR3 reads CASEGPPYNEQFF. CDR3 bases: TGTGCCTCGGAGGGGCCCCCATACAATGAGCAGTTCTTC.

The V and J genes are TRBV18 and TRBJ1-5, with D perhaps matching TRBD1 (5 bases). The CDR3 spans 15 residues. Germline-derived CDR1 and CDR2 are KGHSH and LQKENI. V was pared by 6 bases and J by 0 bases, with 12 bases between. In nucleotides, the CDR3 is TGTGCCAGCTCCCGCGACAGAGCTAGCAATCAGCCCCAGCATTTT. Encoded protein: CASSRDRASNQPQHF.

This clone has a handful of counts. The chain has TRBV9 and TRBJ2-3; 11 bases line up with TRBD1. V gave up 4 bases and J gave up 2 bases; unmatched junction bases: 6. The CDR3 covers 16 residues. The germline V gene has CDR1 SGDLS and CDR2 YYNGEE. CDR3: CASSPRDRGTTDTQYF. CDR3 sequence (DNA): TGTGCCAGCAGCCCCCGGGACAGGGGGACCACAGATACGCAGTATTTT.

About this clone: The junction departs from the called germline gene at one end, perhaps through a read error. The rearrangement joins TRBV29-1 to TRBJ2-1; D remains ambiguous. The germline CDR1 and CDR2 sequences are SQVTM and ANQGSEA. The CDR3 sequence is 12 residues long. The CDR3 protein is CSVKDTYNEQFF. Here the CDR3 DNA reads TGCAGCGTTAAAGACACCTACAATGAGCAGTTCTTC.

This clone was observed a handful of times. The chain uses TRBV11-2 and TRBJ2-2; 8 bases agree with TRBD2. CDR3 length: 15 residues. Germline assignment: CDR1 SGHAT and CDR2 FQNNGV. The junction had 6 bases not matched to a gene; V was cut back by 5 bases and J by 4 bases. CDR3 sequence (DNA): TGTGCCAGCAGCCCAAGCGGGAGAAGCACCGGGGAGCTGTTTTTT. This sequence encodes CASSPSGRSTGELFF.

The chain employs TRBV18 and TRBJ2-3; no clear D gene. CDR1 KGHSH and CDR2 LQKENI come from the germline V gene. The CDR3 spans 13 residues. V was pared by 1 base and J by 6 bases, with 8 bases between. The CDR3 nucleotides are TGTGCCAGCTCACCACGAGGATTCGATACGCAGTATTTT. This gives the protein CASSPRGFDTQYF.

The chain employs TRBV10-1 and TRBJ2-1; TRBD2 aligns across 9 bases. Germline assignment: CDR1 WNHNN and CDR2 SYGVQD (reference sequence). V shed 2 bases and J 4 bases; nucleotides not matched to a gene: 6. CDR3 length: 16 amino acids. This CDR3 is CASSEETSGSYNEQFF. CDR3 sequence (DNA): TGCGCCAGCAGTGAGGAGACTAGCGGATCGTACAATGAGCAGTTCTTC.

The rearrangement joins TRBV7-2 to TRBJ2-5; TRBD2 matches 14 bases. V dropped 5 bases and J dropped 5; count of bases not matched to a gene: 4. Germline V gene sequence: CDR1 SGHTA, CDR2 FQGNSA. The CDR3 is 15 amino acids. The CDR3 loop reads CASSPRLAGGETQYF. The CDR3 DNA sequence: TGTGCCAGCAGCCCGCGACTAGCGGGAGGGGAGACCCAGTACTTC.

CDR3 DNA sequence: TGTGCCATCAGTGATGGCCGCTCTGGAAACACCATATATTTT. It codes for CAISDGRSGNTIYF. This chain connects TRBV10-3 to TRBJ1-3; D is undetermined. This CDR3 comprises 14 residues. The V gene's germline CDR1 is ENHRY and CDR2 SYGVKD. Trimming shortened V by 3 bases and J by 0 bases, and 6 bases separated the two germline ends.

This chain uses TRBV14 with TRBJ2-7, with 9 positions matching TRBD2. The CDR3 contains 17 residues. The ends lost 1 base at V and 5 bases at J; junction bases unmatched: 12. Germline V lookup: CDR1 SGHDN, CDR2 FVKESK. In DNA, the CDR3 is TGTGCCAGCAGCCAAGGGGGACTAGGACTAGCGCTAGACGAGCAGTACTTC. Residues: CASSQGGLGLALDEQYF.

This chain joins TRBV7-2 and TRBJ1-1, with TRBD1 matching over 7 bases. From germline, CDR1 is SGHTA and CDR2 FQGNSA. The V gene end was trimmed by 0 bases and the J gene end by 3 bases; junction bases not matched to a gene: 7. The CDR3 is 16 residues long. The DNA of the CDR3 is TGTGCCAGCAGCTTAGCTTTCGCAGGGGGGTACACTGAAGCTTTCTTT. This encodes CASSLAFAGGYTEAFF. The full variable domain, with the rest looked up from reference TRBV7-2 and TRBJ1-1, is GAGVSQSPSNKVTEKGKDVELRCDPISGHTALYWYRQSLGQGLEFLIYFQGNSAPDKSGLPSDRFSAERTGGSVSTLTIQRTQQEDSAVYLCASSLAFAGGYTEAFFGQGTRLTVV.

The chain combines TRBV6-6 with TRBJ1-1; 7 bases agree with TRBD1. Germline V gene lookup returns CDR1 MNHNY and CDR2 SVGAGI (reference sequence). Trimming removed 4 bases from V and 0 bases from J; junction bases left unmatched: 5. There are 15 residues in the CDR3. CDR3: CASSSGDRVNTEAFF. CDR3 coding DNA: TGTGCCAGCAGTTCGGGGGACAGAGTGAACACTGAAGCTTTCTTT.